Below, 32 T cell receptor beta chains from the same sample are listed, as sequenced in a study of blood T cell repertoires in COVID-19. The protocol was immunoSEQ multiplex PCR, while the TCRdb copy is restricted to in-frame clones and leaves out a portion. Of 150,000 to 200,000 clones in the sample, roughly 89% were seen once. The specimen sequenced was peripheral blood. These receptors came from a woman between 45 and 60 years old with acute or convalescent COVID-19.

This chain joins TRBV10-3 and TRBJ2-7; 7 nucleotides match TRBD1. Germline CDR1 ENHRY, CDR2 SYGVKD. After removal of 4 bases from V and 10 bases from J, the junction contained 13 bases not matched to a gene. This CDR3 region has 14 residues. CDR3 bases: TGTGCCATCAGTGGAGGGGGACAGTCGGCTCCTCAGTACTTC. Encoded protein: CAISGGGQSAPQYF.

This chain joins TRBV28 and TRBJ1-2; 7 positions agree with TRBD1. J gave up 5 bases and V 5 bases, and 8 bases lay outside the gene matches. The germline V gene has CDR1 MDHEN and CDR2 SYDVKM. CDR3 length: 14 amino acids. The CDR3 nucleotides read TGTGCCAGCAGTAAGGGGGACAGATCTTATGGCTACACCTTC. It translates to CASSKGDRSYGYTF.

The V call is TRBV2, the J call TRBJ2-7; D not resolved. This CDR3 comprises 13 residues. Germline V gene lookup returns CDR1 SNHLY and CDR2 FYNNEI. Trimming cost V 6 bases and J 0 bases, with 9 bases left between them. The CDR3 sequence is CASRPDSSYEQYF. CDR3 nucleotides: TGTGCCAGCAGACCCGACTCCTCCTACGAGCAGTACTTC. Looking up the rest from reference TRBV2 and TRBJ2-7 gives the full variable domain: EPEVTQTPSHQVTQMGQEVILRCVPISNHLYFYWYRQILGQKVEFLVSFYNNEISEKSEIFDDQFSVERPDGSNFTLKIRSTKLEDSAMYFCASRPDSSYEQYFGPGTRLTVT.

This chain uses TRBV5-8 with TRBJ1-4, with D tentatively TRBD1 (5 bases). This CDR3 spans 15 amino acids. V dropped 0 bases and J dropped 1 base, with 7 bases sitting between them. The germline V gene encodes CDR1 SGHTS and CDR2 YDEGEE. Here the CDR3 DNA reads TGTGCCAGCAGCTTGGGCGGGGGAACTAATGAAAAACTGTTTTTT. Translating it yields CASSLGGGTNEKLFF.

This clone has just a few counts. The chain couples TRBV3-1 (or the pseudogene TRBV3-2) to TRBJ2-1; perhaps TRBD2 as D (6 bases). Germline CDR1 LGHDT, CDR2 YNNKEL (reference sequence). Trimming stripped 4 bases from V and 6 bases from J, with 25 bases between. The CDR3 loop spans 18 amino acids. CDR3 sequence: CASSRVWSGEYLANEQFF. DNA for the CDR3: TGTGCCAGCAGCCGAGTTTGGTCGGGGGAATATCTGGCCAATGAGCAGTTCTTC.

V is TRBV18 and J is TRBJ1-2; 7 bases fit TRBD1. The CDR3 runs to 16 residues. The germline V gene encodes CDR1 KGHSH and CDR2 LQKENI. After removal of 3 bases from V and 4 bases from J, the junction contained 11 bases not matched to a gene. CDR3 nucleotides: TGTGCCAGCTCACCCTCCATGGACAGGTCGACCTATGGCTACACCTTC. Amino acid sequence: CASSPSMDRSTYGYTF. Supplemented by reference TRBV18 and TRBJ1-2, the full variable domain reads NAGVMQNPRHLVRRRGQEARLRCSPMKGHSHVYWYRQLPEEGLKFMVYLQKENIIDESGMPKERFSAEFPKEGPSILRIQQVVRGDSAAYFCASSPSMDRSTYGYTFGSGTRLTVV.

J is TRBJ1-4 and V is TRBV7-2, with D maybe TRBD1 (5 bases). CDR1 and CDR2 from the germline V gene are SGHTA and FQGNSA. Trimming shortened V by 1 base and J by 8 bases, and 11 bases separated the two germline ends. The CDR3 is 14 residues long. The CDR3 reads CASSLVLGGEKLFF. DNA of the CDR3: TGTGCCAGCAGCTTAGTCTTGGGGGGGGAAAAACTGTTTTTT.

J is TRBJ1-4 and V is TRBV29-1; weak D call: TRBD1 (5 bases). Looked up from germline, CDR1 is SQVTM and CDR2 is ANQGSEA. The CDR3 has 15 residues. V was clipped by 6 bases and J by 2 bases, with 16 bases between them. The CDR3 protein is CSVVVMGGTNEKLFF. Written as DNA, the CDR3 is TGCAGCGTAGTTGTTATGGGGGGGACTAATGAAAAACTGTTTTTT.

The chain employs TRBV19 and TRBJ1-1; D perhaps matches TRBD1 (6 bases). CDR1 is LNHDA, CDR2 SQIVND, per germline (reference sequence). Between the trimmed V and J ends, which lost 1 base and 5 bases, there was a span of 11 bases. The CDR3 length is 14 residues. CDR3: CASSIAGARTEAFF. The CDR3 DNA is TGTGCCAGTAGTATAGCAGGGGCAAGGACTGAAGCTTTCTTT.

As to this clone: Given the absence of the conserved phenylalanine or tryptophan at the CDR3 end, a read error is likely. The DNA is left out, because the CDR3 cannot be placed on it with certainty; the CDR3 is given as TCRdb lists it. The V gene is TRBV2, the J gene TRBJ1-2; TRBD1, the table's D call, was not compared with the DNA. The CDR3 totals 10 residues, both ends included. From germline, CDR1 is SNHLY and CDR2 FYNNEI. The CDR3 loop is CASSEGKRTM.

The chain combines TRBV5-6 with TRBJ2-7, with 10 bases fitting TRBD1. Per the germline V gene, CDR1 is SGHDT and CDR2 is YYEEEE. V was pared by 2 bases and J by 1 base, with 6 bases of the junction left unmatched. This CDR3 is built from 16 residues. The CDR3, as DNA: TGTGCCAGCAGCTTATACGGGACAGGGGATTCCTACGAGCAGTACTTC. This translates into CASSLYGTGDSYEQYF.

V is TRBV7-2 and J is TRBJ2-2, with a tentative D call TRBD2 (6 bases). In germline, CDR1 is SGHTA, CDR2 FQGNSA. V was shortened by 1 base and J by 3 bases, with 9 bases between the two germline ends. The CDR3 sequence is 15 residues long. DNA of the CDR3: TGTGCCAGCAGCTTAGTGGGGGGTTACACCGGGGAGCTGTTTTTT. Translating gives CASSLVGGYTGELFF.

V usage is TRBV7-2 and J usage is TRBJ2-3; D is uncertain. Germline V lookup: CDR1 SGHTA, CDR2 FQGNSA. CDR3 length: 11 amino acids. V was shortened by 7 bases and J by 5 bases, with 7 bases between the two germline ends. CDR3 sequence (DNA): TGTGCCAGCACCCTAGGAGATACGCAGTATTTT. It encodes CASTLGDTQYF.

This clone was picked up one time. CDR3 residues: CASSPAPGQRTTNEKLFF. CDR3 nucleotides: TGTGCCAGTAGTCCCGCCCCGGGACAACGTACAACTAATGAAAAACTGTTTTTT. The genes are TRBV19 and TRBJ1-4; weak D call: TRBD1 (6 bases). This CDR3 spans 18 amino acids. Germline V gene sequence: CDR1 LNHDA, CDR2 SQIVND (reference sequence). V lost 5 bases to trimming and J lost 0 bases, with 19 bases between them. Full variable domain (outside the CDR3, taken from reference TRBV19 and TRBJ1-4): DGGITQSPKYLFRKEGQNVTLSCEQNLNHDAMYWYRQDPGQGLRLIYYSQIVNDFQKGDIAEGYSVSREKKESFPLTVTSAQKNPTAFYLCASSPAPGQRTTNEKLFFGSGTQLSVL.

This chain links TRBV19 with TRBJ1-2; TRBD1 is a possible D gene (6 bases). V lost 4 bases to trimming and J lost 3 bases, with 18 bases between them. The length of the CDR3 is 16 residues. Germline CDR1 LNHDA, CDR2 SQIVND (reference sequence). The CDR3 protein is CASSKSVGTIDYGYTF. The DNA for the CDR3 is TGTGCCAGTAGTAAGTCGGTCGGGACAATTGACTATGGCTACACCTTC.

The chain carries TRBV27 and TRBJ2-6; TRBD1 might be the D (5 bases). The germline V gene encodes CDR1 MNHEY and CDR2 SMNVEV (reference sequence). The CDR3 spans 18 residues. Trimming took 2 bases from V and 1 from J, leaving 15 bases between them. CDR3 amino acids: CASSLPPNQGSGANVLTF. CDR3 DNA sequence: TGTGCCAGCAGTTTACCCCCGAATCAGGGTTCTGGGGCCAACGTCCTGACTTTC.

V is TRBV18 and J is TRBJ1-1; tentative D call: TRBD1 (5 bases). Looked up from germline, CDR1 is KGHSH and CDR2 is LQKENI. The length of the CDR3 is 15 residues. Trimming left V 4 bases short and J 2 bases short, with 14 bases between. The CDR3 bases are TGTGCCAGCTCACTCGAAAAGGGGCCTAACACTGAAGCTTTCTTT. Its translation is CASSLEKGPNTEAFF.

This clone was found a few times. V and J are TRBV19 and TRBJ2-1; 14 bases are a match to TRBD2. With 3 bases clipped from V and 8 bases from J, the junction kept 6 bases outside the gene matches. The CDR3 extends over 16 amino acids. Germline V gene lookup returns CDR1 LNHDA and CDR2 SQIVND (reference sequence). Here the CDR3 reads CASSIGTSGGLDEQFF. The CDR3 DNA is TGTGCCAGTAGTATCGGGACTAGCGGGGGCCTAGATGAGCAGTTCTTC.

The chain uses TRBV5-4 and TRBJ2-1, with 7 bases fitting TRBD1. With 4 bases clipped from V and 4 bases from J, the junction kept 11 bases outside the gene matches. Germline assignment: CDR1 SGHNT and CDR2 YYREEE (reference sequence). The CDR3 sequence is 16 residues long. CDR3 nucleotides: TGTGCCAGCAGCCGCATCGGGACAGACTTATACAATGAGCAGTTCTTC. Its protein is CASSRIGTDLYNEQFF.

The chain has TRBV9 and TRBJ1-4; perhaps TRBD1 as D (5 bases). Germline CDR1 reads SGDLS; CDR2 reads YYNGEE. The CDR3 loop spans 13 amino acids. Trimming removed 3 bases at V and 7 bases at J, with 10 bases between. The CDR3 nucleotides are TGTGCCAGCAGCGCCTACCAGGGTGAAAAACTGTTTTTT. Its translation: CASSAYQGEKLFF.

The chain links TRBV29-1 to TRBJ2-5; D is possibly TRBD1 (6 bases). The CDR3 extends over 13 amino acids. The germline gives CDR1 SQVTM, CDR2 ANQGSEA. Trimming took 6 bases from V and 0 from J, leaving 11 bases between them. Here the CDR3 DNA reads TGCAGCGTCCCCCGGGACAACCAAGAGACCCAGTACTTC. This codes for CSVPRDNQETQYF.

The chain is built from TRBV11-2 and TRBJ1-3, with a tentative D call TRBD1 (5 bases). Germline CDR1 reads SGHAT; CDR2 reads FQNNGV. Between the trimmed V and J ends, which lost 6 bases and 0 bases, there was a span of 12 bases. The CDR3 is 15 amino acids. The CDR3 spells CASRPGTASGNTIYF. The CDR3 nucleotides read TGTGCCAGCAGACCCGGGACTGCCTCTGGAAACACCATATATTTT. Full variable domain (remainder filled in from reference TRBV11-2 and TRBJ1-3): EAGVAQSPRYKIIEKRQSVAFWCNPISGHATLYWYQQILGQGPKLLIQFQNNGVVDDSQLPKDRFSAERLKGVDSTLKIQPAKLEDSAVYLCASRPGTASGNTIYFGEGSWLTVV.

This rearrangement joins TRBV19 to TRBJ1-3; tentative D call: TRBD1 (6 bases). CDR3 length: 15 residues. CDR1 LNHDA and CDR2 SQIVND come from the germline V gene (reference sequence). V lost 4 bases, J lost 0 bases, and 10 bases lay in between. CDR3 region: CASSTTGFSGNTIYF. CDR3 in DNA: TGTGCCAGTAGTACCACAGGGTTCTCTGGAAACACCATATATTTT.

This clone was observed a few times. The same CDR3 also results from other DNA sequences found in this sample. V usage is TRBV29-1 and J usage is TRBJ1-5; 10 bases map to TRBD1. This CDR3 is 14 amino acids long. Looked up from germline, CDR1 is SQVTM and CDR2 is ANQGSEA. The V gene end was trimmed by 4 bases and the J gene end by 4 bases; junction bases not matched to a gene: 4. The CDR3 here is CSVGWDRGNQPQHF. In DNA, the CDR3 is TGCAGCGTTGGGTGGGACAGGGGTAATCAGCCCCAGCATTTT. Filled out from reference TRBV29-1 and TRBJ1-5, the complete variable domain reads SAVISQKPSRDICQRGTSLTIQCQVDSQVTMMFWYRQQPGQSLTLIATANQGSEATYESGFVIDKFPISRPNLTFSTLTVSNMSPEDSSIYLCSVGWDRGNQPQHFGDGTRLSIL.

This chain joins TRBV10-2 and TRBJ1-1; D gene ambiguous. The CDR3 consists of 14 residues. Germline CDR1 reads WSHSY; CDR2 reads SAAADI. Trimming removed 8 bases from V and 1 base from J, with 14 bases in between. The CDR3 DNA reads TGCGCCAGCGTTGACACTCTCGCGAACACTGAAGCTTTCTTT. Translated, it gives CASVDTLANTEAFF.

The chain carries TRBV5-6 and TRBJ2-3, with D tentatively TRBD2 (6 bases). This CDR3 region has 13 residues. The germline gives CDR1 SGHDT, CDR2 YYEEEE. V was cut by 1 base and J by 4 bases, with 7 bases left in between. For the CDR3, the DNA is TGTGCCAGCAGCTTGATAGCGGCAGATACGCAGTATTTT. This codes for CASSLIAADTQYF. Full variable domain (missing parts from reference TRBV5-6 and TRBJ2-3): DAGVTQSPTHLIKTRGQQVTLRCSPKSGHDTVSWYQQALGQGPQFIFQYYEEEERQRGNFPDRFSGHQFPNYSSELNVNALLLGDSALYLCASSLIAADTQYFGPGTRLTVL.

The rearrangement links TRBV29-1 to TRBJ2-1; TRBD2 matches 7 bases. Germline values: CDR1 SQVTM, CDR2 ANQGSEA. The J segment lost 0 bases and the V segment lost 1 base, leaving 6 bases of the junction unmatched. The CDR3 runs to 16 residues. CDR3 sequence (DNA): TGCAGCGTTGAAGGGCCTAGCGGCCGCTCCTACAATGAGCAGTTCTTC. Translated, it gives CSVEGPSGRSYNEQFF.

V usage is TRBV5-8 and J usage is TRBJ1-5; D is unclear. Germline values: CDR1 SGHTS, CDR2 YDEGEE. V was pared by 4 bases and J by 6 bases, with 8 bases between. CDR3 length: 12 residues. The CDR3 spells CASSASGQPQHF. CDR3 coding DNA: TGTGCCAGCAGCGCCTCGGGTCAGCCCCAGCATTTT. The full variable domain, its missing parts supplied by reference TRBV5-8 and TRBJ1-5, is EAGVTQSPTHLIKTRGQQATLRCSPISGHTSVYWYQQALGLGLQFLLWYDEGEERNRGNFPPRFSGRQFPNYSSELNVNALELEDSALYLCASSASGQPQHFGDGTRLSIL.

The chain recombines TRBV10-1 with TRBJ1-2, with 9 bases fitting TRBD1. Germline V gene lookup returns CDR1 WNHNN and CDR2 SYGVQD (reference sequence). The CDR3 length is 15 residues. Unmatched junction bases numbered 2, after V lost 3 bases and J lost 0 bases. For the CDR3, the DNA is TGCGCCAGCAGTGATGGGACAGGGCCTAACTATGGCTACACCTTC. Amino acids: CASSDGTGPNYGYTF.

V gene TRBV7-2 combines with J gene TRBJ2-5; 11 positions match TRBD2. V lost 1 base to trimming and J lost 5 bases; unmatched junction nucleotides: 6. In germline, CDR1 is SGHTA, CDR2 FQGNSA. CDR3 size: 16 residues. The chain's CDR3 is CASSLGELAGAETQYF. CDR3 in DNA: TGTGCCAGCAGCTTAGGGGAACTAGCGGGGGCCGAGACCCAGTACTTC.

The rearrangement links TRBV18 to TRBJ1-1, with D possibly TRBD1 on 5 matching bases. From germline, CDR1 is KGHSH and CDR2 LQKENI. V was trimmed by 6 bases and J by 3 bases, leaving 14 bases between them. This CDR3 is built from 14 residues. CDR3 sequence reads: CASSIFEGDTEAFF. As DNA, the CDR3 is TGTGCCAGCTCTATTTTCGAAGGGGACACTGAAGCTTTCTTT. The full variable domain, in which reference TRBV18 and TRBJ1-1 provide the parts outside the CDR3, is NAGVMQNPRHLVRRRGQEARLRCSPMKGHSHVYWYRQLPEEGLKFMVYLQKENIIDESGMPKERFSAEFPKEGPSILRIQQVVRGDSAAYFCASSIFEGDTEAFFGQGTRLTVV.

CDR3 in amino acids: CASIRGGTEAFF. The CDR3 DNA sequence: TGTGCCAGCATTCGGGGAGGTACTGAAGCTTTCTTT. The chain uses TRBV6-5 and TRBJ1-1; D uncertain. The CDR3 is 12 amino acids. Germline CDR1 MNHEY, CDR2 SVGAGI. Trimming pared 7 bases from V and 5 bases from J, leaving 11 bases between.